Following are 24 T cell receptor beta chains from one sample sequenced in a study of T cells in Graves' hyperthyroidism and ophthalmopathy (dated by TCRdb to the late 2010s). Libraries were prepared through multiplex PCR. Sequencing instrument: Illumina HiSeq 2000. The TCR beta CDR3 regions were amplified from RNA transcripts. For the first round of RT-PCR on the TCR CDR3, the HTBI primer set was used together with the Qiagen OneStep RT-PCR kit. TCRdb reprocessing: public reads trimmed at Q25 with fastp, clones called with MiXCR, in-frame beta chains kept. Identical CDR3 protein sequences are pooled into one entry, listed with their most common genes and DNA. For this sample the table gives 500,000 to 750,000 distinct CDR3 sequences, of which 15% to 18% were detected only once. Roughly 6.6% of the sample is taken by the ten largest. Input material: blood. These receptors were taken from a woman aged 25 to 45 with Graves' hyperthyroidism.

At least ten counts were recorded for this clonotype. The chain uses TRBV28 and TRBJ2-5, with a weak D call TRBD1 (5 bases). The V end lost 8 bases, the J end lost 0 bases, and 10 bases lay between the germline ends. This CDR3 region has 13 residues. CDR1 is MDHEN and CDR2 is SYDVKM in the germline V gene. The DNA for the CDR3 is TGTGCCAGCGAAGAGGACAACCAAGAGACCCAGTACTTC. It encodes CASEEDNQETQYF.

The chain uses TRBV5-1 and TRBJ2-2; unclear D gene. V was trimmed by 6 bases and J by 7 bases, leaving 10 bases between them. Germline CDR1 is SGHRS and CDR2 is YFSETQ. The CDR3 consists of 12 residues. The CDR3 region is CASTTVFGELFF. DNA of the CDR3: TGCGCCAGCACAACAGTCTTCGGGGAGCTGTTTTTT. Supplemented by reference TRBV5-1 and TRBJ2-2, the full variable domain reads KAGVTQTPRYLIKTRGQQVTLSCSPISGHRSVSWYQQTPGQGLQFLFEYFSETQRNKGNFPGRFSGRQFSNSRSEMNVSTLELGDSALYLCASTTVFGELFFGEGSRLTVL.

The genes are TRBV6-1 and TRBJ2-7; a weak D match, TRBD1 (6 bases). Germline V CDR1 and CDR2: MNHNS, SASEGT. This CDR3 region has 15 residues. Trimming took 5 bases from V and 2 from J, leaving 16 bases between them. The CDR3 is CASSTPSGTTYEQYF. CDR3 DNA: TGTGCCAGCAGTACGCCGTCCGGGACAACCTACGAGCAGTACTTC.

This clonotype was found a few times. The chain is built from TRBV30 and TRBJ2-7; 10 bases are a match to TRBD1. This CDR3 comprises 14 residues. Germline CDR1 and CDR2: GTSNPN and SVGIG (reference sequence). The J segment lost 7 bases and the V segment lost 2 bases, leaving 8 bases of the junction unmatched. DNA for the CDR3: TGTGCCTGGAGTCCCGGACAGGGACAGGGGGAGCAGTACTTC. Translated, it gives CAWSPGQGQGEQYF.

This clonotype has at least ten counts. The rearrangement uses TRBV27 and TRBJ2-3; TRBD2 aligns across 9 bases. The CDR3 sequence is 15 residues long. V was pared by 4 bases and J by 0 bases, with 2 bases of the junction left unmatched. CDR1 MNHEY and CDR2 SMNVEV come from the germline V gene (reference sequence). CDR3 bases: TGTGCCAGCAGTTCCGGACTAGCGAGCACAGATACGCAGTATTTT. Translating gives CASSSGLASTDTQYF.

This clonotype was seen ten or more times. The chain carries TRBV3-1 and TRBJ1-4; D possibly corresponds to TRBD1 (5 bases). This CDR3 has 14 residues. Trimming left V 5 bases short and J 7 bases short, with 14 bases between. Germline values: CDR1 LGHDT, CDR2 YNNKEL (reference sequence). The DNA for the CDR3 is TGTGCCAGCAGCGGATCCAGGGAAGTTGAAAAACTGTTTTTT. Translating it yields CASSGSREVEKLFF.

This clonotype was counted at least ten times. V usage is TRBV5-1 and J usage is TRBJ2-2; 7 bases are a match to TRBD2. V dropped 2 bases and J dropped 7; count of bases not matched to a gene: 5. Germline-derived CDR1 and CDR2 are SGHRS and YFSETQ. There are 14 residues in the CDR3. The CDR3, as DNA: TGCGCCAGCAGCTTCGCGGGAGAAAGCGGGGAGCTGTTTTTT. Encoded protein: CASSFAGESGELFF.

A remark on this clonotype: Since no conserved phenylalanine or tryptophan closes the CDR3, a read error is the likely cause. The V and J genes are TRBV27 and TRBJ1-5; weak D call: TRBD1 (6 bases). CDR1 MNHEY and CDR2 SMNVEV come from the germline V gene (reference sequence). V shed 3 bases and J shed 5 bases, with 11 bases lying between them. This CDR3 is 14 amino acids long. The CDR3 sequence is CASSFLGADQPQHS. The CDR3 DNA reads as TGTGCCAGCAGTTTCTTGGGGGCCGATCAGCCCCAGCATTCT.

This clonotype was seen more than once but under ten times. The chain recombines TRBV6-9 with TRBJ2-5; 11 bases map to TRBD2. The CDR3 covers 16 residues. The V gene's germline CDR1 is MNHGY and CDR2 SVAAGI. The V gene end was trimmed by 4 bases and the J gene end by 4 bases; junction bases not matched to a gene: 8. CDR3 loop: CASSSPTSGNRETQYF. In DNA, the CDR3 is TGTGCCAGCAGTTCCCCGACTAGCGGGAACCGAGAGACCCAGTACTTC.

This clonotype was recorded at least ten times. The chain carries TRBV5-1 and TRBJ2-1; 13 bases are shared with TRBD2. Germline V gene lookup returns CDR1 SGHRS and CDR2 YFSETQ. Trimming at V came to 4 bases and at J to 5 bases, leaving 12 bases not matched to a gene. The CDR3 totals 18 residues. CDR3 sequence (DNA): TGCGCCAGCAGCGCCGCGGGACTAGCGGGAAGGGGCGACAATGAGCAGTTCTTC. Residues: CASSAAGLAGRGDNEQFF.

This clonotype appeared many times. The gene calls are TRBV6-1 and TRBJ1-6, with unresolved D. CDR3 length: 19 amino acids. The germline V gene encodes CDR1 MNHNS and CDR2 SASEGT. The germline V and J ends were trimmed by 5 bases and 10 bases, with 30 bases remaining between them. CDR3 bases: TGTGCCAGCAGTAAAAACCTTGGCTCGGCCCAGTCCCGATCCTCACCCCTCCACTTT. It encodes CASSKNLGSAQSRSSPLHF.

Ten or more counts support this clonotype. The V gene is TRBV20-1, the J gene TRBJ2-3; 14 bases line up with TRBD2. Germline values: CDR1 DFQATT, CDR2 SNEGSKA (reference sequence). With V trimmed by 2 bases and J by 3 bases, 10 bases remained unmatched. The CDR3 consists of 18 residues. The CDR3 reads CSARSPGLAGGRTDTQYF. The CDR3 region has the DNA TGCAGTGCTAGAAGCCCCGGACTAGCGGGAGGCAGGACAGATACGCAGTATTTT.

This chain uses TRBV12-3 or TRBV12-4 with TRBJ1-1; TRBD1 matches 9 bases. Germline trimming cut 2 bases from V and 7 bases from J; bases unmatched to any gene: 11. CDR3 length equals 16 residues. CDR3 bases: TGTGCCAGCAGTTTACCCCAAGGACAGGGGATGGATGAAGCTTTCTTT. Protein: CASSLPQGQGMDEAFF.

The chain is built from TRBV12-5 and TRBJ1-1; 8 bases align to TRBD1. The CDR3 is made up of 16 amino acids. V shed 3 bases, J shed 11 bases, and the junction held 17 bases outside the gene matches. Germline lookup yields CDR1 LGHNT and CDR2 FRNRAP. CDR3 loop: CASGFPVPTGQGRAFF. In DNA, the CDR3 is TGTGCTAGTGGTTTTCCCGTACCAACCGGACAGGGCCGGGCTTTCTTT.

Many counts were recorded for this clonotype. The chain joins TRBV2 to TRBJ2-5; perhaps TRBD1 as D (6 bases). CDR3 length equals 13 residues. CDR1 SNHLY and CDR2 FYNNEI come from the germline V gene. The germline V and J ends were trimmed by 1 base and 6 bases, with 9 bases remaining between them. The CDR3 loop reads CASSEDREKTQYF. The CDR3 coding sequence is TGTGCCAGCAGTGAAGACAGGGAAAAGACCCAGTACTTC. The full variable domain, in which reference TRBV2 and TRBJ2-5 provide the parts outside the CDR3, is EPEVTQTPSHQVTQMGQEVILRCVPISNHLYFYWYRQILGQKVEFLVSFYNNEISEKSEIFDDQFSVERPDGSNFTLKIRSTKLEDSAMYFCASSEDREKTQYFGPGTRLLVL.

The chain has TRBV7-2 and TRBJ2-1; 7 bases match TRBD1. The length of the CDR3 is 13 residues. CDR1 and CDR2 (germline): SGHTA, FQGNSA. V shed 7 bases and J 5 bases; nucleotides not matched to a gene: 5. DNA of the CDR3: TGTGCCAGCACCAGGGACAGCCACAATGAGCAGTTCTTC. This sequence encodes CASTRDSHNEQFF. Supplemented by reference TRBV7-2 and TRBJ2-1, the full variable domain reads GAGVSQSPSNKVTEKGKDVELRCDPISGHTALYWYRQSLGQGLEFLIYFQGNSAPDKSGLPSDRFSAERTGGSVSTLTIQRTQQEDSAVYLCASTRDSHNEQFFGPGTRLTVL.

This clonotype came up many times. The rearrangement joins TRBV27 to TRBJ2-1; maybe TRBD2 (5 bases). The germline V and J ends were trimmed by 8 bases and 9 bases, with 11 bases remaining between them. The CDR3 contains 11 residues. Germline V gene data show CDR1 as MNHEY and CDR2 as SMNVEV (reference sequence). CDR3 in DNA: TGTGCCAGCTTGAGGGCAGGTGAGCAGTTCTTC. Protein product: CASLRAGEQFF.

This clonotype has a count of ten or more. V and J are TRBV2 and TRBJ1-4; perhaps TRBD1 as D (6 bases). The germline V gene encodes CDR1 SNHLY and CDR2 FYNNEI. Trimming took 3 bases from V and 6 from J, leaving 17 bases between them. The CDR3 covers 16 residues. The CDR3: CASSEELGGGDEKLFF. CDR3 DNA: TGTGCCAGCAGTGAGGAACTCGGGGGCGGAGATGAAAAACTGTTTTTT.

The chain couples TRBV6-1 to TRBJ1-4; D is unresolved. This CDR3 spans 14 amino acids. The germline V gene has CDR1 MNHNS and CDR2 SASEGT. Deletions cut 0 bases from V and 5 bases from J, with 7 bases between. The CDR3 protein is CASSEAHVNEKLFF. As DNA, the CDR3 is TGTGCCAGCAGTGAAGCACATGTAAATGAAAAACTGTTTTTT.

This clonotype has only a few counts. The chain combines TRBV19 with TRBJ1-1, with a weak D call TRBD1 (5 bases). The CDR3 extends over 14 amino acids. Trimming stripped 3 bases from V and 3 bases from J, with 11 bases between. Per germline, CDR1 LNHDA and CDR2 SQIVND (reference sequence). CDR3 nucleotide sequence: TGTGCCAGTAGTATCGGTCAGGGATACACTGAAGCTTTCTTT. Translated, it gives CASSIGQGYTEAFF.

This chain links TRBV20-1 with TRBJ2-7, with TRBD2 matching 11 bases. The CDR3 loop spans 13 amino acids. Germline V lookup: CDR1 DFQATT, CDR2 SNEGSKA (reference sequence). CDR3 nucleotides: TGCAGCCCCGGGACTAGCGGAGATTACGAGCAGTACTTC. It yields the protein CSPGTSGDYEQYF.

The chain uses TRBV10-1 and TRBJ2-7; 9 bases fit TRBD1. The V segment lost 4 bases and the J segment 3 bases; nucleotides outside the gene matches: 7. Germline CDR1 is WNHNN and CDR2 is SYGVQD (reference sequence). This CDR3 comprises 15 residues. The CDR3 protein is CASSGTGQGIYEQYF. CDR3 nucleotides: TGCGCCAGCAGTGGAACAGGACAGGGGATCTACGAGCAGTACTTC.

This clonotype has only a few counts. The J gene is TRBJ1-1, the V gene TRBV12-3 or TRBV12-4; no clear D. V lost 5 bases and J 4 bases, leaving 14 bases between the germline ends. This CDR3 region has 14 residues. Here the CDR3 DNA reads TGTGCCAGCAGTGACGTAGTAATCGGCACTGAAGCTTTCTTT. Translated: CASSDVVIGTEAFF.

This clonotype showed up many times. The chain couples TRBV5-5 to TRBJ1-5; D remains ambiguous. The CDR3 loop spans 15 amino acids. Germline CDR1 is SGHKS and CDR2 is YYEKEE (reference sequence). V was cut by 7 bases and J by 4 bases, with 18 bases left in between. The CDR3 sequence: CASGKLMGLNQPQHF. The CDR3 bases are TGTGCCAGCGGAAAGCTTATGGGCCTAAATCAGCCCCAGCATTTT.